Listed here are 11 T cell receptor beta chains from one sample, sequenced in a study of cytomegalovirus exposure and HLA in healthy donors. Measured with immunoSEQ multiplex PCR; TCRdb has only the in-frame clones, and not every one. The sample comprises some 48,000 clones, around 90% of which are singletons, and under 7% rests with the top ten. The specimen sequenced was PBMCs. Every receptor here comes from a woman aged 25 to 45 in good health and CMV-seronegative.

The rearrangement uses TRBV30 and TRBJ2-7, with D perhaps TRBD1 (6 bases). Trimming cost V 2 bases and J 7 bases, with 12 bases left between them. Germline values: CDR1 GTSNPN, CDR2 SVGIG (reference sequence). This CDR3 region has 12 residues. The CDR3: CAWSSTTGEQYF. CDR3 nucleotide sequence: TGTGCCTGGAGTTCGACCACAGGGGAGCAGTACTTC. Based on the CDR3 plus reference TRBV30 and TRBJ2-7, the full variable domain is SQTIHQWPATLVQPVGSPLSLECTVEGTSNPNLYWYRQAAGRGLQLLFYSVGIGQISSEVPQNLSASRPQDRQFILSSKKLLLSDSGFYLCAWSSTTGEQYFGPGTRLTVT.

This chain uses TRBV11-2 with TRBJ2-4; tentatively, D is TRBD2 (6 bases). The CDR3 is 16 amino acids. The V end was cut by 1 base, the J end by 6 bases, with 16 bases between. Germline CDR1 reads SGHAT; CDR2 reads FQNNGV. CDR3 DNA sequence: TGTGCCAGCAGCTTAGGAGGGAGGTGGTCTAGAAACATTCAGTACTTC. Protein sequence: CASSLGGRWSRNIQYF.

The chain joins TRBV7-2 to TRBJ2-3, with a possible D match to TRBD2 (5 bases). The CDR3 length is 14 residues. The ends were cut back, 3 bases at V and 2 bases at J, with 9 bases in the middle. Germline V gene sequence: CDR1 SGHTA, CDR2 FQGNSA. CDR3 loop: CASSFRRPTDTQYF. The CDR3 region has the DNA TGTGCCAGCAGCTTTCGGAGGCCCACAGATACGCAGTATTTT.

The chain employs TRBV5-5 and TRBJ1-1; D unclear. V lost 0 bases and J lost 0, with 9 bases in between. Germline V CDR1 and CDR2: SGHKS, YYEKEE (reference sequence). The CDR3 consists of 15 residues. Written as DNA, the CDR3 is TGTGCCAGCAGCTTGGTGGGCAGATTGAACACTGAAGCTTTCTTT. Protein product: CASSLVGRLNTEAFF.

The V gene is TRBV5-1, the J gene TRBJ1-5; 8 nucleotides align to TRBD1. Trimming removed 3 bases from V and 4 bases from J; junction bases left unmatched: 3. The CDR3 spans 14 residues. In germline, CDR1 is SGHRS, CDR2 YFSETQ. CDR3 amino acids: CASSSGTGNQPQHF. Written as DNA, the CDR3 is TGCGCCAGCAGCTCCGGGACAGGTAATCAGCCCCAGCATTTT.

The rearrangement links TRBV29-1 to TRBJ1-1; D gene uncertain. Trimming took 7 bases from V and 1 from J, leaving 10 bases between them. This CDR3 spans 12 amino acids. Germline-derived CDR1 and CDR2 are SQVTM and ANQGSEA. This chain's CDR3 is CSGLEGNTEAFF. The CDR3 DNA sequence: TGCAGCGGGCTAGAAGGGAACACTGAAGCTTTCTTT. The variable domain in full, completed from reference TRBV29-1 and TRBJ1-1, reads SAVISQKPSRDICQRGTSLTIQCQVDSQVTMMFWYRQQPGQSLTLIATANQGSEATYESGFVIDKFPISRPNLTFSTLTVSNMSPEDSSIYLCSGLEGNTEAFFGQGTRLTVV.

The rearrangement joins TRBV27 to TRBJ2-2; possible D gene TRBD2, 5 bases. Trimming left V 3 bases short and J 5 bases short, with 16 bases between. CDR3 length equals 16 residues. CDR1 and CDR2 (germline): MNHEY, SMNVEV (reference sequence). This chain's CDR3 is CASSFRVGRTTGELFF. DNA of the CDR3: TGTGCCAGCAGTTTTAGGGTAGGACGGACTACCGGGGAGCTGTTTTTT.

J is TRBJ1-1 and V is TRBV27, with 7 positions matching TRBD1. The CDR3 sequence is 17 residues long. CDR1 is MNHEY, CDR2 SMNVEV, per germline (reference sequence). Trimming cost V 5 bases and J 0 bases; bases outside gene matches: 12. In nucleotides, the CDR3 is TGTGCCAGCAGTCTGACCGGGACAGCCCCGATGAACACTGAAGCTTTCTTT. Protein product: CASSLTGTAPMNTEAFF.

The chain carries TRBV7-2 and TRBJ1-5, with D unresolved. CDR1 is SGHTA and CDR2 is FQGNSA in the germline V gene. The length of the CDR3 is 13 residues. V was cut by 5 bases and J by 3 bases, with 8 bases left in between. DNA of the CDR3: TGTGCCAGCAGCCAGGAAAACAATCAGCCCCAGCATTTT. Translation: CASSQENNQPQHF.

V gene TRBV27 combines with J gene TRBJ2-7; TRBD1 matches 7 bases. CDR3 length: 15 residues. Germline loops: CDR1 MNHEY, CDR2 SMNVEV (reference sequence). The V gene end was trimmed by 6 bases and the J gene end by 2 bases; junction bases not matched to a gene: 10. CDR3 protein: CASSSDRRITYEQYF. The CDR3 coding sequence is TGTGCCAGCAGCTCGGACAGGAGAATAACCTACGAGCAGTACTTC.

The chain employs TRBV9 and TRBJ2-1; 7 nucleotides align to TRBD2. J was trimmed by 0 bases and V by 6 bases; bases with no gene match: 6. CDR1 is SGDLS, CDR2 YYNGEE, per germline. The CDR3 has 15 residues. The CDR3: CASTGGVSSYNEQFF. The DNA of the CDR3 is TGTGCCAGCACGGGGGGTGTTAGCTCCTACAATGAGCAGTTCTTC.